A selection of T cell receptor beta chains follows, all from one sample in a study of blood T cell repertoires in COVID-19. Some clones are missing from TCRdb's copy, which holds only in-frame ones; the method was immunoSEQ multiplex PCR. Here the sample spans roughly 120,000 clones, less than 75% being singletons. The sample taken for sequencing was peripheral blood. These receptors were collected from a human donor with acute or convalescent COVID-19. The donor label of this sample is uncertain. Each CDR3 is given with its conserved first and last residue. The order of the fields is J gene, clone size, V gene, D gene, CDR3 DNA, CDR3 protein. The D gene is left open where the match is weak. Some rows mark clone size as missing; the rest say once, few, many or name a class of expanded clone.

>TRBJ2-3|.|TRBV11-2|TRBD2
TGTGCCAGCAGCTTAATGAGCGGGGGGGCCCCACATACGCAGTATTTT
CASSLMSGGAPHTQYF
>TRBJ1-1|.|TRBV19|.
TGTGCCAGTAGTAGGGAACGACAGAGTAACACTGAAGCTTTCTTT
CASSRERQSNTEAFF
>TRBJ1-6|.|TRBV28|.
TGTGCCAGCAGTACCAGTTTTAATTCACCCCTCCACTTT
CASSTSFNSPLHF
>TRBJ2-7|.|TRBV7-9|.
TGTGCCAGCAGCTTAGAGGAGGGGAAGGGGCGCTCCTACGAGCAGTACTTC
CASSLEEGKGRSYEQYF
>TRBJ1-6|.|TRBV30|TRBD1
TGTGCCTGGAGTACCGGGACAGGGTCTTCACCCCTCCACTTT
CAWSTGTGSSPLHF
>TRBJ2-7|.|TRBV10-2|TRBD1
TGCGCCAGCAGTGCAGGGGGCAAAGCCTACGAGCAGTACTTC
CASSAGGKAYEQYF
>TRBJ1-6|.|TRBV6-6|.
TGTGCCAGCAGTTACTCAGTTCTGAGGGGAGGATCACCCCTCCACTTT
CASSYSVLRGGSPLHF
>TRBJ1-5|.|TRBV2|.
TGTGCCAGCAGTGAGAGCTTGACAGGATACAATCAGCCCCAGCATTTT
CASSESLTGYNQPQHF
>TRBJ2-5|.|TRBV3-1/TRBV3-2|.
TGTGCCAGCAGTCGGGACATCCAAGAGACCCAGTACTTC
CASSRDIQETQYF
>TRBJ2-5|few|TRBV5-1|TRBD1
TGCGCCAGCAAAGGGGGGACAGGGGCAGAGACCCAGTACTTC
CASKGGTGAETQYF
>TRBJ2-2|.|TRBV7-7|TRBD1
TGTGCTAGCAGCTTAGCCGGGACAGGGGCCGGGGAGCTGTTTTTT
CASSLAGTGAGELFF
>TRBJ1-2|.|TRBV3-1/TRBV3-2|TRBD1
TGTGCCAGCAGCCAGACAGGGTATGAAGGCTACACCTTC
CASSQTGYEGYTF
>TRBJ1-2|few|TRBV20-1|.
TGCAGTGCTAGGGACTTTGGTGGCTACACCTTC
CSARDFGGYTF
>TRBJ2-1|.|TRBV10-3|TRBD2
TGTGCCATAGCGGGGGGGCCTAATGAGCAGTTCTTC
CAIAGGPNEQFF
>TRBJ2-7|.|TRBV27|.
TGTGCCAGCAGAGTGGCTCTCGGACAGACCTACGAGCAGTACTTC
CASRVALGQTYEQYF
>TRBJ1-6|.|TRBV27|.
TGTGCCAGCAGTAACCTCCGTCAGGGCCTGGGGTCACCCCTCCACTTT
CASSNLRQGLGSPLHF
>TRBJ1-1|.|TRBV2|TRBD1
TGTGCCAGCAGTGTTAGACAGGGGAACACTGAAGCTTTCTTT
CASSVRQGNTEAFF
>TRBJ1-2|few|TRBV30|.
TGTGCCTGGAGGGGAGCTGACGGAAAACCTAACTATGGCTACACCTTC
CAWRGADGKPNYGYTF
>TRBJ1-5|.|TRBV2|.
TGTGCCAGCAGTGATGATTGGGGCTTCAGCAATCAGCCCCAGCATTTT
CASSDDWGFSNQPQHF
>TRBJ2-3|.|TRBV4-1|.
TGCGCCAGCAGCCAAGATGGGGCAGCTCTCACAGATACGCAGTATTTT
CASSQDGAALTDTQYF
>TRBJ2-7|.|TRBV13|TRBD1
TGTGCCAGCAGCCCCTGGAAGGACAGGGGGGTCTACGAGCAGTACTTC
CASSPWKDRGVYEQYF
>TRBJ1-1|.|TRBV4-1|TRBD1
TGCGCCAGCCGGGGACAGCTCAAGAACACTGAAGCTTTCTTT
CASRGQLKNTEAFF
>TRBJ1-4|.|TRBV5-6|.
TGTGCCAGCAACCTTCGGGCGGGGAATGAAAAACTGTTTTTT
CASNLRAGNEKLFF
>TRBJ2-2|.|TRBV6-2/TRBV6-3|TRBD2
TGTGCCAGCAGCCACCCCAGGGCGGGGGACGGGGAGCTGTTTTTT
CASSHPRAGDGELFF
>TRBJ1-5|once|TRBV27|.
TGTGCCAGCAGTTTCGCAGGGGGCAATCAGCCCCAGCATTTT
CASSFAGGNQPQHF
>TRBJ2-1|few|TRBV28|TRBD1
TGTGCCAGCAGTCCATGGACAGGGGACAACTACAATGAGCAGTTCTTC
CASSPWTGDNYNEQFF
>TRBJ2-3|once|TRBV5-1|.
TGCGCCAGCAGCGCGGACGGGGGGCCCACAGATACGCAGTATTTT
CASSADGGPTDTQYF
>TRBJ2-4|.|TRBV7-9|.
TGTGCCAGCAGCTACTCCCAAGCCAAAAACATTCAGTACTTC
CASSYSQAKNIQYF
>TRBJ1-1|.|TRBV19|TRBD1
TGTGCCAGTAGCCCTCGGGGACAGGTGCTTGAAGCTTTCTTT
CASSPRGQVLEAFF
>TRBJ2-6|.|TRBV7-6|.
TGTGCCAGCAGCCCAGGGCCAGGCGTCTCTGGCGCCAACGTCCTGACTTTC
CASSPGPGVSGANVLTF
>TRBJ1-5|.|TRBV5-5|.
TGTGCCAGCAGCTTCGGTACAGGGCACAGCAATCAGCCCCAGCATTTT
CASSFGTGHSNQPQHF
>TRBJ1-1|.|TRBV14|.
TGTGCCAGCAGCCAAGATCGTACAGGGAAATTTACTGAAGCTTTCTTT
CASSQDRTGKFTEAFF
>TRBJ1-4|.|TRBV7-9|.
TGTGCCAGCAGCTTACCATCCTACAGGGAAGCAACTAATGAAAAACTGTTTTTT
CASSLPSYREATNEKLFF
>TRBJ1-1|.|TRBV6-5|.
TGTGCCAGCAGTCCTGGGGGCCTGAACACTGAAGCTTTCTTT
CASSPGGLNTEAFF
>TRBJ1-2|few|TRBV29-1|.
TGCAGTGTCCTAACGACAGGCTCATATGGCTACACCTTC
CSVLTTGSYGYTF
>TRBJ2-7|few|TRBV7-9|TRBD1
TGTGCCAGCAGGCGGACTGCCGGGACAGGGGGCAACGAGCAGTACTTC
CASRRTAGTGGNEQYF